This TCR beta chain was obtained from a study of blood T cell repertoires in COVID-19. Study-level background: Recovered participants had two consecutive negative NP/OP PCR tests, healthcare professional clearance, or symptom resolution.

Those who participated ranged in age from roughly 18 to 100 years and resided in 20 to 30 US areas. Cohorts were based on clinical histories the participants reported. Original methodology: Reference gene primer amplification yielded estimated nucleated cell counts. Method: immunoSEQ multiplex PCR; TCRdb's copy keeps in-frame clones and lacks some. The D gene and trimming were derived from the DNA, and the V and J assignments and clone size from that table. The sample yields about 210,000 clones, around nine tenths seen once. The length of the CDR3 is 15 residues. Germline values: CDR1 LNHDA, CDR2 SQIVND (reference sequence). The V gene lost 6 bases and the J gene lost 2 bases, with 14 bases spanning the gap.

This chain links TRBV19 with TRBJ2-1, with D perhaps matching TRBD1 (6 bases). This receptor was identified in a man aged 25-40 years in a cohort exposed to, infected with or recovered from COVID-19 (not recorded which). The sequenced sample consisted of PBMCs or T cells enriched from blood (not recorded which). CDR3 amino acids: CASRLDRSPYNEQFF. As DNA, the CDR3 is TGTGCCAGTAGACTTGACAGGAGCCCCTACAATGAGCAGTTCTTC. The variable domain in full, with the rest retrieved from reference TRBV19 and TRBJ2-1, is DGGITQSPKYLFRKEGQNVTLSCEQNLNHDAMYWYRQDPGQGLRLIYYSQIVNDFQKGDIAEGYSVSREKKESFPLTVTSAQKNPTAFYLCASRLDRSPYNEQFFGPGTRLTVL.